Sequencing of this TCR beta chain was carried out in a study of blood T cell repertoires in COVID-19. For the study at large: Acute and convalescent COVID-19 specimens originated in the United States, Italy and Spain. Sources were T cells, B-cell-depleted T cells, or PBMCs; the material itself was cDNA or gDNA.

There are 16 residues in the CDR3. V gave up 3 bases and J gave up 0 bases; unmatched junction bases: 4. Germline-derived CDR1 and CDR2 are SGHRS and YFSETQ. TCRdb's copy holds only in-frame clones and misses some; the assay was immunoSEQ multiplex PCR. The sample includes 120,000 or so clones, about nine tenths seen only once; the top ten take about 4.5%. The TCR sequence derives from a man aged 35 to 55 with acute or convalescent COVID-19. The sequenced sample was peripheral blood. The genes are TRBV5-1 and TRBJ1-3; TRBD1 matches at 9 bases. CDR3: CASSWDRAVSGNTIYF. CDR3 bases: TGCGCCAGCAGCTGGGACAGGGCCGTCTCTGGAAACACCATATATTTT.